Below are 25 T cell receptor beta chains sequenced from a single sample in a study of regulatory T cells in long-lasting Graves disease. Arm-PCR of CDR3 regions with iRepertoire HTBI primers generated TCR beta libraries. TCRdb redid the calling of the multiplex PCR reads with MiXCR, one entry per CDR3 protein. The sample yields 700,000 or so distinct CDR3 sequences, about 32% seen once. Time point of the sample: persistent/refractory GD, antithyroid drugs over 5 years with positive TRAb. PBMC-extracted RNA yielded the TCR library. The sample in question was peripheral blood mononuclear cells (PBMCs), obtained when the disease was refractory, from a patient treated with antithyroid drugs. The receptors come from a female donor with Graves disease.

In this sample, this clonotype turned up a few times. The CDR3 DNA reads as TGTGCCAGCAGCTTGCTGGACAGGGCCTCACCCCTCCACTTT. This translates into CASSLLDRASPLHF. The rearrangement links TRBV5-5 to TRBJ1-6; 8 bases fit TRBD1. Losses at the gene ends were 1 base for V and 10 bases for J; bases not matched to a gene: 4. The CDR3 is 14 amino acids. Germline V gene lookup returns CDR1 SGHKS and CDR2 YYEKEE (reference sequence).

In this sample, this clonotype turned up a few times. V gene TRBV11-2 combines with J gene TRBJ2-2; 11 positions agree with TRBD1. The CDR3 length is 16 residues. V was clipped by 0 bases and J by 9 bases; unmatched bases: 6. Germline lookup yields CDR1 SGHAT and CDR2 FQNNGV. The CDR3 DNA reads TGTGCCAGCAGCTTAGACCCGGGACAGGGGGTCCGGGAGCTGTTTTTT. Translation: CASSLDPGQGVRELFF.

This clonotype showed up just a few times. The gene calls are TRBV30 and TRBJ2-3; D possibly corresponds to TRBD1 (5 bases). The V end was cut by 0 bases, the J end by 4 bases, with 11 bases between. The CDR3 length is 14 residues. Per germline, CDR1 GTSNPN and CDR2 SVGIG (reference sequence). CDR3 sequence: CAWSVGQGADTQYF. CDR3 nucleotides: TGTGCCTGGAGTGTGGGTCAGGGTGCAGATACGCAGTATTTT.

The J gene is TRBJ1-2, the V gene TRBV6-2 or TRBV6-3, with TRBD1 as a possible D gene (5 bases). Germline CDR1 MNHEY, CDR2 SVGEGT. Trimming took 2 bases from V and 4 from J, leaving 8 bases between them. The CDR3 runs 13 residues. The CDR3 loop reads CASSYETAYGYTF. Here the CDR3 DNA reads TGTGCCAGCAGTTACGAGACAGCCTATGGCTACACCTTC.

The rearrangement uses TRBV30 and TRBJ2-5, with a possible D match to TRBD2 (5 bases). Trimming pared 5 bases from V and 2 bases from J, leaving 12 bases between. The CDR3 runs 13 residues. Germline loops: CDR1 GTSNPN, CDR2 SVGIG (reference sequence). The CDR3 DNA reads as TGTGCCTGGTCTCGGGGTCCACAAGAGACCCAGTACTTC. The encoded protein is CAWSRGPQETQYF.

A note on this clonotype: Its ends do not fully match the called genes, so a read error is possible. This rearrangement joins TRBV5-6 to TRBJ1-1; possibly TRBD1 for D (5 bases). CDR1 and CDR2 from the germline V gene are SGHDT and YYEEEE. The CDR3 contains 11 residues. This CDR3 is CASSLDRFTLF. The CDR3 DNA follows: TGTGCCAGCAGCTTGGACAGGTTTACCCTCTTT.

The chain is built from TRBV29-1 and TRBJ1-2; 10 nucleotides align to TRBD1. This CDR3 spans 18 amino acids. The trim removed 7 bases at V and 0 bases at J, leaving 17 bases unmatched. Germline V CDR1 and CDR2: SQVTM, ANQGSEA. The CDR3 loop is CSADLRDRGTSANYGYTF. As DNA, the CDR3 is TGCAGCGCCGACCTCCGGGACAGGGGCACTTCAGCTAACTATGGCTACACCTTC.

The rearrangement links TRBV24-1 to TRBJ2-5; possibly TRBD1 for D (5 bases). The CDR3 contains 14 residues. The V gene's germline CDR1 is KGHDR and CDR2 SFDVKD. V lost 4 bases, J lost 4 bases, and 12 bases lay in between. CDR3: CATSEGQSRETQYF. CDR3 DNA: TGTGCCACCAGTGAGGGGCAGTCGAGAGAGACCCAGTACTTC.

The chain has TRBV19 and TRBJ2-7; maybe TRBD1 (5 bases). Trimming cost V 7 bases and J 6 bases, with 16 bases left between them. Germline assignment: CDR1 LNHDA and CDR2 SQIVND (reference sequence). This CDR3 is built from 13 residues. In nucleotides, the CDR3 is TGTGCCAGTAACTCCAGGGAAGATTTCGAGCAGTACTTC. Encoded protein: CASNSREDFEQYF.

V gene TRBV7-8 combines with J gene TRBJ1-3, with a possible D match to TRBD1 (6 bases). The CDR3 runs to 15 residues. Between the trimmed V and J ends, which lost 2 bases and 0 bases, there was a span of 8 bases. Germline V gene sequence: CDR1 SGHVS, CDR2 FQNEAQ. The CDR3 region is CASSLQGTSGNTIYF. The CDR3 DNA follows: TGTGCCAGCAGCTTACAGGGGACCTCTGGAAACACCATATATTTT.

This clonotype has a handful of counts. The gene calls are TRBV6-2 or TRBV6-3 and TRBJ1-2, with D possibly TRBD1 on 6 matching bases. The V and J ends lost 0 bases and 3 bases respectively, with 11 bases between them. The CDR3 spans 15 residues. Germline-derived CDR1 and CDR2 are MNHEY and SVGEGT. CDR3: CASSYSRGAYYGYTF. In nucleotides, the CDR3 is TGTGCCAGCAGTTACTCTCGGGGGGCATACTATGGCTACACCTTC.

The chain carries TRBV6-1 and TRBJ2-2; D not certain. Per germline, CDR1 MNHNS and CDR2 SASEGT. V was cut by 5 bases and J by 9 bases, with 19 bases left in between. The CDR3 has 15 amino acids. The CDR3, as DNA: TGTGCCAGCAGTAAGGTGATGGATCTCCTTCGGGAGCTGTTTTTT. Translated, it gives CASSKVMDLLRELFF.

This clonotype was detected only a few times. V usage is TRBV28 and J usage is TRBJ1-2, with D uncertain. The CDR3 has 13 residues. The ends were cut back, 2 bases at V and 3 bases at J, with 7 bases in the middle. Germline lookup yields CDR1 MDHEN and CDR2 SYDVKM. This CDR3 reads CASSLKGYYGYTF. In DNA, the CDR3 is TGTGCCAGCAGTTTAAAGGGCTACTATGGCTACACCTTC.

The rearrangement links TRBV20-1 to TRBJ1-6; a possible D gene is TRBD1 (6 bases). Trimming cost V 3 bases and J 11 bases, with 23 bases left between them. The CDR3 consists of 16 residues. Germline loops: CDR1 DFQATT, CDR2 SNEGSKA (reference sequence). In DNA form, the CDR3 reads TGCAGTGCTAGGACTGAGGGGGTTATTCGGTCTGCACCCCTCCACTTT. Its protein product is CSARTEGVIRSAPLHF.

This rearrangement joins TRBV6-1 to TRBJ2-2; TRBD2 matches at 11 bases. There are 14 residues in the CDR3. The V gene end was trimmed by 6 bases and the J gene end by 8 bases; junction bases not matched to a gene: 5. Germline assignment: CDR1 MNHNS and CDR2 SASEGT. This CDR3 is CASRDSGRAGELFF. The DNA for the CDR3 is TGTGCCAGCAGGGATAGCGGGAGGGCGGGGGAGCTGTTTTTT.

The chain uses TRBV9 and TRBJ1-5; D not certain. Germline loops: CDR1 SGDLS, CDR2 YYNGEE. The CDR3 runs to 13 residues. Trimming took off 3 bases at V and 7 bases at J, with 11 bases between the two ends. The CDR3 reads CASSASLEQPQHF. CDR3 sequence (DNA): TGTGCCAGCAGCGCCTCACTTGAGCAGCCCCAGCATTTT.

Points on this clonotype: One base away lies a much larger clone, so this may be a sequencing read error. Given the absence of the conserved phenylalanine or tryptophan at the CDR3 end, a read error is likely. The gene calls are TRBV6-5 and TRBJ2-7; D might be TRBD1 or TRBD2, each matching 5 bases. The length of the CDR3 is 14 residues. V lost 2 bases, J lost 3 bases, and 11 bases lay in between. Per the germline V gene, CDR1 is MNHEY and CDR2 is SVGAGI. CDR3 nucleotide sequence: TGTGCCAGCAGTTACGGACACGGAGGCTACGAGCAGTACCTC. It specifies CASSYGHGGYEQYL.

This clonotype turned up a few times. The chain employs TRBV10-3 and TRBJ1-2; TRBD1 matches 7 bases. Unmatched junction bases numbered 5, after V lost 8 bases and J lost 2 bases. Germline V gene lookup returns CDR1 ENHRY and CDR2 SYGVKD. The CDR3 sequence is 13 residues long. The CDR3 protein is CAIFDRENYGYTF. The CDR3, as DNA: TGTGCCATCTTCGACAGGGAAAACTATGGCTACACCTTC.

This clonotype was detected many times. The chain's CDR3 is CASSDRRRTNYGYTF. In DNA form, the CDR3 reads TGTGCCAGCAGTGATCGGAGGAGGACTAACTATGGCTACACCTTC. This rearrangement joins TRBV6-1 to TRBJ1-2; no firm D call. Germline V gene sequence: CDR1 MNHNS, CDR2 SASEGT. V was cut by 3 bases and J by 0 bases, with 11 bases left in between. The CDR3 has 15 amino acids.

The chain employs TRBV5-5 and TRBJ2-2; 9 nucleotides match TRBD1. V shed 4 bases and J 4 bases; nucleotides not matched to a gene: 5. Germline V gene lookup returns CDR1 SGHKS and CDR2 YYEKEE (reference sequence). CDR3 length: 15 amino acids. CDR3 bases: TGTGCCAGCAGCCGGGACAGGGTTGGCACCGGGGAGCTGTTTTTT. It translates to CASSRDRVGTGELFF.

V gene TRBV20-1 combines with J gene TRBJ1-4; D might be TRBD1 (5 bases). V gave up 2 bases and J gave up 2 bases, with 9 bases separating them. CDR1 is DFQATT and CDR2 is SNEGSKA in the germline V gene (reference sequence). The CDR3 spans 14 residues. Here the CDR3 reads CSARRGHTNEKLFF. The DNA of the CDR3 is TGCAGTGCTAGAAGAGGACACACTAATGAAAAACTGTTTTTT.

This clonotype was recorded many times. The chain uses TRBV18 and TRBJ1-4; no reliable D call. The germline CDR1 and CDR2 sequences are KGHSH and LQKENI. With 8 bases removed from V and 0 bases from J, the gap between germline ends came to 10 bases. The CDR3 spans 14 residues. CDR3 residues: CASSPGATNEKLFF. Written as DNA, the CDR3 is TGTGCCAGCAGTCCAGGAGCAACTAATGAAAAACTGTTTTTT.

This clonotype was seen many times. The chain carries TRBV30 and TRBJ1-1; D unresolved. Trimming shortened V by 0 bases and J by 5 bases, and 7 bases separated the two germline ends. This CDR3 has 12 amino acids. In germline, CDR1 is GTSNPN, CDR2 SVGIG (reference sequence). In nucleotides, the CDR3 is TGTGCCTGGAGTGTCGGTGGGACTGAAGCTTTCTTT. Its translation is CAWSVGGTEAFF.

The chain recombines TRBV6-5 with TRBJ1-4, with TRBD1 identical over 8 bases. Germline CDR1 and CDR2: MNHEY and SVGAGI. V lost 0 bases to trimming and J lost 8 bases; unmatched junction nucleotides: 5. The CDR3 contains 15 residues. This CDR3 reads CASSYSVTGVEKLFF. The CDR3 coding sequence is TGTGCCAGCAGTTACTCTGTGACAGGGGTCGAAAAACTGTTTTTT.

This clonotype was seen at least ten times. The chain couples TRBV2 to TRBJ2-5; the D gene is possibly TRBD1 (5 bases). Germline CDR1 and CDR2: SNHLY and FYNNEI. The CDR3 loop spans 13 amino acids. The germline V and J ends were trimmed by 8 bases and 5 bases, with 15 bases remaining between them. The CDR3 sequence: CASSGSRGETQYF. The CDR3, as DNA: TGTGCCAGCTCCGGGTCAAGGGGCGAGACCCAGTACTTC.